The source of this T cell receptor (beta chain) is a study of T cell repertoires in cytomegalovirus infection. At the level of the study: It can be stated that public TCR beta signatures indicated CMV infection as well as a matching HLA type.

TCRdb processed the reads anew with MiXCR; each CDR3 protein has one entry. This sample has roughly 640,000 distinct CDR3 sequences, with approximately 24% found just once. In its sample, this clonotype was seen a few times. This CDR3 comprises 16 residues. CDR1 is SEHNR and CDR2 is FQNEAQ in the germline V gene (reference sequence). V lost 4 bases to trimming and J lost 8 bases; unmatched junction nucleotides: 9. The specimen sequenced was CD8+ T cells from PBMCs. The source of this sequence is a human donor in good health (CMV status not recorded). Some clones in this sample may be carry-over from other donors' samples. The chain employs TRBV7-9 and TRBJ1-6; TRBD1 agrees at 9 bases. The CDR3 loop is CASSSSQQGADSPLHF. CDR3 bases: TGTGCCAGCAGCTCCAGCCAACAGGGGGCTGATTCACCCCTCCACTTT.